This passage covers 25 T cell receptor beta chains from one sample sequenced in a study of vaccination and CD4 T cells after COVID-19. These receptors have no identified antigens. Sequenced with the Oncomine TCR Beta short-read assay was DNA taken from cultured CD4+ T cells. TCRdb passed the PCR reads through MiXCR, listing each CDR3 protein once. Of 20,000 to 25,000 distinct CDR3 sequences listed, 67% were seen once; the top ten hold about 17%. Noted treatment: roughly 11-day PBMC culture with coronavirus spike peptide pools or control peptides (ViraFEST assay). The source was CD4+ T cells from blood, cultured in vitro, collected after SARS-CoV-2 vaccination. These receptors were collected from a human donor who received a COVID-19 vaccine.

This chain joins TRBV7-2 and TRBJ2-1; D uncertain. The CDR3 totals 13 residues. The germline gives CDR1 SGHTA, CDR2 FQGNSA. The V and J ends lost 5 bases and 7 bases respectively, with 12 bases between them. The CDR3: CASSVGARNEQFF. In DNA, the CDR3 is TGTGCCAGCAGCGTAGGCGCTAGAAATGAGCAGTTCTTC.

This clonotype was recorded a few times. The genes are TRBV7-9 and TRBJ2-3, with 12 bases identical to TRBD2. CDR1 and CDR2 from the germline V gene are SEHNR and FQNEAQ (reference sequence). There are 15 residues in the CDR3. The trim removed 10 bases at V and 3 bases at J, leaving 8 bases unmatched. CDR3 DNA: TGTGCCACTATAGACGGACTAGCGGGGACAGATACGCAGTATTTT. It yields the protein CATIDGLAGTDTQYF.

The chain joins TRBV6-5 to TRBJ2-7, with 12 bases identical to TRBD1. V shed 4 bases, J shed 0 bases, and the junction held 10 bases outside the gene matches. The CDR3 is made up of 18 amino acids. Germline CDR1 is MNHEY and CDR2 is SVGAGI. The CDR3 region is CASSSPGQGALGSYEQYF. Written as DNA, the CDR3 is TGTGCCAGCAGTTCACCGGGACAGGGGGCATTGGGCTCCTACGAGCAGTACTTC.

CDR3 amino acids: CSASRGTAYSNQPQHF. The CDR3 nucleotides read TGCAGTGCTAGCCGGGGGACGGCTTATAGCAATCAGCCCCAGCATTTT. V gene TRBV20-1 combines with J gene TRBJ1-5; D is possibly TRBD1 (5 bases). Germline CDR1 DFQATT, CDR2 SNEGSKA (reference sequence). CDR3 length: 16 residues. Trimming shortened V by 3 bases and J by 0 bases, and 15 bases separated the two germline ends.

This clonotype appeared once. The chain couples TRBV6-5 to TRBJ2-3; D unclear. CDR1 MNHEY and CDR2 SVGAGI come from the germline V gene. The CDR3 spans 13 residues. With 2 bases removed from V and 2 bases from J, the gap between germline ends came to 5 bases. The CDR3 loop is CASSYAYTDTQYF. DNA for the CDR3: TGTGCCAGCAGTTACGCCTACACAGATACGCAGTATTTT.

This clonotype showed up just a few times. This sequence joins TRBV6-1 and TRBJ2-2; 9 bases are a match to TRBD2. Germline V gives CDR1 MNHNS, CDR2 SASEGT. J was trimmed by 2 bases and V by 4 bases; bases with no gene match: 5. This CDR3 is built from 16 residues. DNA of the CDR3: TGTGCCAGCAGTGGGCGGGGGGGAACAAACACCGGGGAGCTGTTTTTT. The encoded protein is CASSGRGGTNTGELFF.

This clonotype has a handful of counts. The chain carries TRBV19 and TRBJ1-1, with D perhaps TRBD1 (5 bases). The V gene lost 3 bases and the J gene lost 1 base, with 9 bases spanning the gap. CDR3 length: 14 amino acids. Germline V gives CDR1 LNHDA, CDR2 SQIVND (reference sequence). This chain's CDR3 is CASSMTDGNTEAFF. The CDR3 nucleotides are TGTGCCAGTAGTATGACAGATGGGAACACTGAAGCTTTCTTT. Drawing the rest from reference TRBV19 and TRBJ1-1, the complete variable domain is DGGITQSPKYLFRKEGQNVTLSCEQNLNHDAMYWYRQDPGQGLRLIYYSQIVNDFQKGDIAEGYSVSREKKESFPLTVTSAQKNPTAFYLCASSMTDGNTEAFFGQGTRLTVV.

This chain uses TRBV2 with TRBJ1-1; 7 nucleotides line up with TRBD1. This CDR3 region has 17 residues. Germline CDR1 is SNHLY and CDR2 is FYNNEI. V shed 5 bases, J shed 0 bases, and the junction held 12 bases outside the gene matches. The CDR3 here is CASSRRQGGNMNTEAFF. In DNA form, the CDR3 reads TGTGCCAGCAGTCGCCGACAGGGAGGCAACATGAACACTGAAGCTTTCTTT.

The chain employs TRBV24-1 and TRBJ1-2, with D tentatively TRBD1 (6 bases). The CDR3 runs to 15 residues. CDR1 and CDR2 from the germline V gene are KGHDR and SFDVKD. Trimming removed 4 bases at V and 5 bases at J, with 16 bases between. The CDR3 DNA is TGTGCCACCAGTGACCGTACAGGGAAGGATTATGGCTACACCTTC. Its translation is CATSDRTGKDYGYTF.

This chain joins TRBV2 and TRBJ1-3; the D is unclear. V was clipped by 8 bases and J by 0 bases, with 11 bases between them. CDR3 length equals 14 residues. Germline assignment: CDR1 SNHLY and CDR2 FYNNEI. DNA for the CDR3: TGTGCCAGCCATGTCCAGAGCTCTGGAAACACCATATATTTT. Protein: CASHVQSSGNTIYF.

The chain recombines TRBV20-1 with TRBJ1-2; D may be TRBD1 (5 bases). Per the germline V gene, CDR1 is DFQATT and CDR2 is SNEGSKA (reference sequence). CDR3 size: 13 residues. V was cut by 3 bases and J by 8 bases, with 16 bases left in between. For the CDR3, the DNA is TGCAGTGCTAGTCGGTCCGGGGGATCGGGCTACACCTTC. Encoded protein: CSASRSGGSGYTF.

This clonotype showed up just once. V and J are TRBV5-1 and TRBJ1-1; D is possibly TRBD1 (5 bases). Per germline, CDR1 SGHRS and CDR2 YFSETQ. The length of the CDR3 is 12 residues. Trimming took off 4 bases at V and 8 bases at J, with 12 bases between the two ends. As DNA, the CDR3 is TGCGCCAGCAGCCTGCTGGGGCGAGAAGCTTTCTTT. Amino acid sequence: CASSLLGREAFF.

This clonotype has a single count. The genes are TRBV10-3 and TRBJ1-1, with a possible D match to TRBD1 (6 bases). Germline lookup yields CDR1 ENHRY and CDR2 SYGVKD. With 0 bases removed from V and 10 bases from J, the gap between germline ends came to 9 bases. This CDR3 is 12 amino acids long. CDR3 protein: CAISESLGAAFF. As DNA, the CDR3 is TGTGCCATCAGTGAGTCACTGGGGGCAGCTTTCTTT.

This clonotype was detected once. The chain couples TRBV18 to TRBJ1-2; 11 bases match TRBD1. There are 15 residues in the CDR3. The V gene's germline CDR1 is KGHSH and CDR2 LQKENI. V gave up 3 bases and J gave up 7 bases; unmatched junction bases: 7. The CDR3 reads CASSPSPGTGGGYTF. Here the CDR3 DNA reads TGTGCCAGCTCACCGAGTCCCGGGACAGGGGGTGGCTACACCTTC.

The chain is built from TRBV12-3 or TRBV12-4 and TRBJ2-3, with D unclear. Trimming left V 7 bases short and J 5 bases short, with 10 bases between. The CDR3 is made up of 12 amino acids. The CDR3 here is CASTRQVDTQYF. The DNA of the CDR3 is TGTGCCAGCACTAGGCAGGTAGATACGCAGTATTTT.

The chain is built from TRBV25-1 and TRBJ1-5, with a possible D match to TRBD1 (5 bases). CDR1 MGHDK and CDR2 SYGVNS come from the germline V gene. Trimming took 0 bases from V and 9 from J, leaving 12 bases between them. The CDR3 sequence is 14 residues long. The CDR3 sequence: CASSEYRAGRPQHF. The CDR3 DNA reads as TGTGCCAGCAGTGAATACAGGGCAGGACGGCCCCAGCATTTT.

The chain links TRBV28 to TRBJ1-5; TRBD1 aligns across 8 bases. V trimming: 8 bases; J trimming: 1 base; junction bases outside the gene matches: 10. This CDR3 contains 16 residues. Germline CDR1 reads MDHEN; CDR2 reads SYDVKM. The CDR3 is CASLGQGGRSNQPQHF. CDR3 DNA: TGTGCCAGCCTCGGACAGGGTGGTCGAAGCAATCAGCCCCAGCATTTT.

This chain joins TRBV30 and TRBJ1-1; no clear D. Germline assignment: CDR1 GTSNPN and CDR2 SVGIG (reference sequence). This CDR3 has 11 amino acids. The V end was cut by 5 bases, the J end by 5 bases, with 9 bases between. In DNA form, the CDR3 reads TGTGCCTGGTTAGGAGGGACTGAAGCTTTCTTT. As protein: CAWLGGTEAFF.

The CDR3 DNA reads TGTGCCACCAGTGATTTTACGGGACTAGAAGAGACCCAGTACTTC. Translated: CATSDFTGLEETQYF. This chain connects TRBV24-1 to TRBJ2-5, with 8 bases that match TRBD2. This CDR3 spans 15 amino acids. Germline-derived CDR1 and CDR2 are KGHDR and SFDVKD. The J segment lost 3 bases and the V segment lost 1 base, leaving 3 bases of the junction unmatched.

The chain is built from TRBV20-1 and TRBJ1-5; 7 nucleotides line up with TRBD1. The V segment lost 3 bases and the J segment 4 bases; nucleotides outside the gene matches: 6. This CDR3 spans 14 amino acids. Germline V lookup: CDR1 DFQATT, CDR2 SNEGSKA (reference sequence). The CDR3 protein is CSASQGGGNQPQHF. CDR3 bases: TGCAGTGCTAGCCAGGGGGGAGGTAATCAGCCCCAGCATTTT.

This chain joins TRBV6-1 and TRBJ2-3, with unresolved D. The CDR3 totals 12 residues. Between the trimmed V and J ends, which lost 1 base and 7 bases, there was a span of 6 bases. Per the germline V gene, CDR1 is MNHNS and CDR2 is SASEGT. The CDR3 reads CASSEVFHTQYF. The DNA for the CDR3 is TGTGCCAGCAGTGAAGTGTTTCATACGCAGTATTTT.

This clonotype was counted only a few times. V gene TRBV30 combines with J gene TRBJ1-1; no clear D. The CDR3 consists of 13 residues. Looked up from germline, CDR1 is GTSNPN and CDR2 is SVGIG (reference sequence). V was cut by 2 bases and J by 3 bases, with 10 bases left in between. The CDR3 reads CAWSPRLYTEAFF. CDR3 sequence (DNA): TGTGCCTGGAGTCCCCGCCTTTACACTGAAGCTTTCTTT. Based on the CDR3 plus reference TRBV30 and TRBJ1-1, the full variable domain is SQTIHQWPATLVQPVGSPLSLECTVEGTSNPNLYWYRQAAGRGLQLLFYSVGIGQISSEVPQNLSASRPQDRQFILSSKKLLLSDSGFYLCAWSPRLYTEAFFGQGTRLTVV.

The chain combines TRBV29-1 with TRBJ2-3; D is ambiguous. The CDR3 runs to 12 residues. In germline, CDR1 is SQVTM, CDR2 ANQGSEA. Trimming shortened V by 7 bases and J by 4 bases, and 12 bases separated the two germline ends. The CDR3 coding sequence is TGCAGCGCCCAATCGTTGTCAGATACGCAGTATTTT. Its protein product is CSAQSLSDTQYF.

The chain couples TRBV7-8 to TRBJ1-5; D not resolved. The V and J ends lost 0 bases and 1 base respectively, with 7 bases between them. In germline, CDR1 is SGHVS, CDR2 FQNEAQ. This CDR3 comprises 15 residues. The CDR3 DNA is TGTGCCAGCAGCTTAGCTCGGTTCAGCAATCAGCCCCAGCATTTT. Translating it yields CASSLARFSNQPQHF.

The chain carries TRBV21-1 and TRBJ1-1; TRBD1 was called by the table and not checked on the DNA. TRBV21-1 is termed a pseudogene. The CDR3 is 17 amino acids. CDR3 in amino acids: CASSKGVVGEMNTEAFF. CDR3 bases: TGTGCCAGCAGCAAAGGGGTTGTGGGGGAAATGAACACTGAAGCTTTCTTT.